This record covers a single T cell receptor (beta chain). Its cognate antigen is unknown. At the DNA level, this CDR3 is encoded by other sequences in the same sample as well. These data come from a study of cytomegalovirus exposure and HLA in healthy donors. The study's findings and limits: It was 150 or so TCR beta chains that were listed as cytomegalovirus-associated. Per published reports, the classifier diagnosed cytomegalovirus status with high specificity and sensitivity. According to a subsequent analysis, TCR clusters identified in the first cohort showed a tendency to co-occur across the 100 to 150 validation repertoires. A few CMV-associated chains were confirmed in vitro to be specific for CMV antigens.

Germline loops: CDR1 SGDLS, CDR2 YYNGEE. Trimming at V came to 1 base and at J to 2 bases, leaving 1 base not matched to a gene. There are 15 residues in the CDR3. Here immunoSEQ multiplex PCR was the method, and the copy in TCRdb shows in-frame clones only, minus some. This table has about 280,000 clones, about 86% appearing once. The TCR sequence derives from a young woman in good health and CMV-seronegative. The chain carries TRBV9 and TRBJ2-7, with 12 bases matching TRBD2. Sequencing was performed on PBMCs. The chain's CDR3 is CASSVTSGRTYEQYF. The CDR3 coding sequence is TGTGCCAGCAGCGTAACTAGCGGGAGGACCTACGAGCAGTACTTC.